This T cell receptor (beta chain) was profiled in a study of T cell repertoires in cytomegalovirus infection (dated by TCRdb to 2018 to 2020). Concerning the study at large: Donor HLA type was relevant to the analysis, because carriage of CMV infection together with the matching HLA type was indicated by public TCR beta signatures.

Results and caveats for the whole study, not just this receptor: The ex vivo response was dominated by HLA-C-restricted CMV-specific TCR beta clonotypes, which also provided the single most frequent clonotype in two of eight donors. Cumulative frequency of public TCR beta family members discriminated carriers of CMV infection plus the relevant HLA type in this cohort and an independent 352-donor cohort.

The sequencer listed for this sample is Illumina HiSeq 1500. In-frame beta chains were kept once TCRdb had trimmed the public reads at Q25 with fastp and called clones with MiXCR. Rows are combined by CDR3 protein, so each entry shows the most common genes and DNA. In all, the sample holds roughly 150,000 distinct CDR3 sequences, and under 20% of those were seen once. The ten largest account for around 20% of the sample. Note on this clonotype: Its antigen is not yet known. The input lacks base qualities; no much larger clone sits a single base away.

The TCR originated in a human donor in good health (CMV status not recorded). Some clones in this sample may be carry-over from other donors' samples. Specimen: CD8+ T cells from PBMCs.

The DNA sequence reads TGCAGCGTTGAAAGCGGGCAGTCCTACGAGCAGTACTTC. This codes for CSVESGQSYEQYF. This receptor chain uses TRBV29-1 and TRBJ2-7, with a tentative D gene TRBD2 over 6 matching bases. The germline V gene sets CDR1 to SQVTM and CDR2 to ANQGSEA. Trimming takes 2 bases from V and 1 base from J, and the germline ends sit 9 bases apart. The CDR3 starts with the cysteine, ends with the phenylalanine, and has 13 residues. Only the CDR3 DNA is retained, 39 bases long and in frame from the first base.